The clone carrying this T cell receptor beta chain was seen only a few times. The antigen remains undetermined. The data derive from a study of PD-1 blockade in mismatch repair-deficient tumors. About the research overall: Patients had 12 to 13 mismatch repair-deficient cancer types and were previously treated and progressing. Notes on the study in general: Rapid post-treatment expansion, then contraction, generally preceding radiologic response, marked tumor-resident clones.

All patients were mismatch repair deficient, assessed by either PCR or immunohistochemistry. TCRs were sequenced from a few patients responding to pembrolizumab. Measured with immunoSEQ multiplex PCR; TCRdb has only the in-frame clones, and not every one. Among approximately 40,000 clones listed, about 76% were seen once. This receptor was taken from an adult with mismatch repair-deficient cancer. The input for sequencing was peripheral blood, taken 4 weeks after starting pembrolizumab.

DNA of the CDR3: TGTGCCTGGAGCCCTCTAGCGGGAGTCTCCTACGAGCAGTACTTC. Encoded protein: CAWSPLAGVSYEQYF. V is TRBV30 and J is TRBJ2-7, with 10 bases fitting TRBD2. Germline CDR1 GTSNPN, CDR2 SVGIG (reference sequence). The CDR3 has 15 residues. Unmatched junction bases numbered 5, after V lost 3 bases and J lost 0 bases.